A selection of T cell receptor beta chains follows, all from one sample in a study of T cell repertoires in cytomegalovirus infection. TCRdb ran MiXCR on the reads and lists one entry per CDR3 protein. The top ten clones hold approximately 19% of a sample with 150,000 to 200,000 distinct CDR3 sequences, roughly 17% of them seen once. Sequences were obtained from CD8+ T cells from PBMCs. The receptors were gathered from a human donor in good health (CMV status not recorded). Some clones in this sample may be carry-over from other donors' samples. CDR3s include the opening cysteine and the closing phenylalanine or tryptophan. Size values are once, few and many counts, or a class for expanded clones, and some rows have none.

V: TRBV11-2; length: 16; size: many; CDR3: CASSFGSGPLAYEQYF
V: TRBV6-6; length: 17; size: few; CDR3: CASGVTGGPLGFYEQYF
V: TRBV19; length: 16; size: few; CDR3: CATQFSLGQGAYEQYF
V: TRBV6-2/TRBV6-3; length: 13; size: NA; CDR3: CASRIFKGQEAFF
V: TRBV6-2/TRBV6-3; length: 12; size: NA; CDR3: CASRATGDGAFF
V: TRBV7-2; length: 15; size: many; CDR3: CASSLSGTRTYEQYF
V: TRBV4-2; length: 15; size: few; CDR3: CASSQETGGGYEQYF
V: TRBV28; length: 14; size: few; CDR3: CASSLLTPYNEQFF
V: TRBV4-3; length: 15; size: NA; CDR3: CASSPRTGDTGELFF
V: TRBV11-2; length: 16; size: NA; CDR3: CASSLDLRARADIQYF
V: TRBV7-9; length: 15; size: NA; CDR3: CASSTRGSGWDEQYF
V: TRBV28; length: 14; size: NA; CDR3: CASRKPSGILEQYF
V: TRBV7-8; length: 15; size: NA; CDR3: CASRRDGSSYNEQFF
V: TRBV29-1; length: 13; size: NA; CDR3: CSATPWRDTEAFF
V: TRBV20-1; length: 13; size: NA; CDR3: CSAGDRASYEQYF
V: TRBV7-2; length: 14; size: few; CDR3: CASSSCKSQETQYF
V: TRBV5-1; length: 14; size: NA; CDR3: CASSLKGGVDTQYF
V: TRBV6-2/TRBV6-3; length: 16; size: NA; CDR3: CASSFGPGGNFDEQFF
V: TRBV7-9; length: 13; size: NA; CDR3: CASRSGGANEQYF
V: TRBV7-3; length: 19; size: NA; CDR3: CASSRLGRTSGASQETQYF
V: TRBV28; length: 15; size: many; CDR3: CASSLGFSGANVLTF
V: TRBV11-2; length: 16; size: few; CDR3: CASSLGHTKFQETQYF
V: TRBV6-2/TRBV6-3; length: 13; size: few; CDR3: CASSRASYDEQFF
V: TRBV7-2; length: 15; size: many; CDR3: CASSSSGGPGDTQYF
V: TRBV20-1; length: 13; size: NA; CDR3: CSAIGLGGNEQFF
V: TRBV7-2; length: 14; size: many; CDR3: CASSLDGWRGEQYF
V: TRBV7-9; length: 12; size: NA; CDR3: CASWGGGTEAFF
V: TRBV27; length: 14; size: NA; CDR3: CASSDTGISYEQYF
V: TRBV28; length: 16; size: few; CDR3: CASSLLTSGAYNEQFF
V: TRBV7-2; length: 15; size: few; CDR3: CASSPRQGPYHGYTF
V: TRBV7-2; length: 14; size: many; CDR3: CASSLAGGFWTQYF
V: TRBV28; length: 14; size: NA; CDR3: CASRPVPDAYEQYF
V: TRBV5-1; length: 15; size: few; CDR3: CASRPGQGRTDTQYF
V: TRBV29-1; length: 14; size: NA; CDR3: CSVEGDRGNTEAFF
V: TRBV6-2/TRBV6-3; length: 14; size: few; CDR3: CASSWDRGGTEAFF
V: TRBV7-2; length: 13; size: few; CDR3: CASSSGMWNEQFF
V: TRBV7-6; length: 14; size: few; CDR3: CATATGLDTGELFF
V: TRBV9; length: 13; size: NA; CDR3: CASSVESREAYTF
V: TRBV20-1; length: 13; size: NA; CDR3: CSARALGGYEQYF
V: TRBV29-1; length: 13; size: once; CDR3: CSVYGGESYEQYF
V: TRBV6-1; length: 11; size: NA; CDR3: CASRLRETQYF
V: TRBV7-8; length: 16; size: NA; CDR3: CASSSQGQASTDTQYF
V: TRBV7-9; length: 11; size: many; CDR3: CASSLGSEQFF
V: TRBV29-1; length: 14; size: few; CDR3: CSVEDWEGSNEQFF
V: TRBV10-3; length: 14; size: few; CDR3: CAISETGMNTEAFF
V: TRBV20-1; length: 13; size: NA; CDR3: CSAKDGGSYEQYF
V: TRBV19; length: 13; size: few; CDR3: CASSQKWYTEAFF
V: TRBV5-1; length: 15; size: NA; CDR3: CASSLWTGGSDTQYF
V: TRBV7-2; length: 15; size: few; CDR3: CASSLGRGKYNEQFF
V: TRBV10-3; length: 15; size: few; CDR3: CAISHSGRALGEQFF
V: TRBV7-6; length: 17; size: NA; CDR3: CASSPILAGVGTGELFF
V: TRBV20-1; length: 14; size: many; CDR3: CSARGIDTNYGYTF
V: TRBV7-2; length: 12; size: NA; CDR3: CASSRAEETQYF
V: TRBV11-2; length: 14; size: many; CDR3: CASSLGTRTYEQYF
V: TRBV7-3; length: 12; size: NA; CDR3: CASSSPGAEQFF